These 25 T cell receptor beta chains originate from one sample sequenced in a study of T cell responses to AZD1222 COVID-19 vaccine. Sequencing used immunoSEQ multiplex PCR; TCRdb keeps in-frame clones, though not all of them. The table includes about 170,000 clones, less than 95% detected once. The sequencing used peripheral blood, collected on day 0 of AZD1222 vaccination. All receptors come from an adult in good health.

This sequence joins TRBV29-1 and TRBJ1-5, with TRBD1 identical over 8 bases. Germline V lookup: CDR1 SQVTM, CDR2 ANQGSEA. The CDR3 has 15 residues. With V trimmed by 5 bases and J by 2 bases, 8 bases remained unmatched. The CDR3 DNA reads as TGCAGCGTTAGCTCAGACAGGGGCCGCAATCAGCCCCAGCATTTT. Residues: CSVSSDRGRNQPQHF.

The chain is built from TRBV7-2 and TRBJ1-5; D possibly corresponds to TRBD1 (6 bases). The CDR3 runs to 14 residues. V was shortened by 6 bases and J by 5 bases, with 14 bases between the two germline ends. The germline gives CDR1 SGHTA, CDR2 FQGNSA. CDR3: CASSGTLGDQPQHF. The CDR3 DNA sequence: TGTGCCAGCAGTGGGACACTGGGAGATCAGCCCCAGCATTTT.

A single count supports this clone. The rearrangement uses TRBV11-2 and TRBJ2-6; 7 bases are a match to TRBD1. V shed 5 bases and J 1 base; nucleotides not matched to a gene: 8. CDR3 length: 17 residues. CDR1 and CDR2 (germline): SGHAT, FQNNGV. The CDR3 sequence: CASSPGGVVSGANVLTF. CDR3 coding DNA: TGTGCCAGCAGCCCAGGGGGAGTAGTATCTGGGGCCAACGTCCTGACTTTC. Based on the CDR3 plus reference TRBV11-2 and TRBJ2-6, the full variable domain is EAGVAQSPRYKIIEKRQSVAFWCNPISGHATLYWYQQILGQGPKLLIQFQNNGVVDDSQLPKDRFSAERLKGVDSTLKIQPAKLEDSAVYLCASSPGGVVSGANVLTFGAGSRLTVL.

V is TRBV19 and J is TRBJ2-7; 8 bases agree with TRBD2. Trimming at V came to 4 bases and at J to 1 base, leaving 6 bases not matched to a gene. CDR3 length equals 15 residues. Germline values: CDR1 LNHDA, CDR2 SQIVND (reference sequence). The CDR3 here is CASSTVSGGSYEQYF. CDR3 nucleotide sequence: TGTGCCAGTAGTACCGTGAGCGGGGGATCCTACGAGCAGTACTTC. Supplemented by reference TRBV19 and TRBJ2-7, the full variable domain reads DGGITQSPKYLFRKEGQNVTLSCEQNLNHDAMYWYRQDPGQGLRLIYYSQIVNDFQKGDIAEGYSVSREKKESFPLTVTSAQKNPTAFYLCASSTVSGGSYEQYFGPGTRLTVT.

The chain links TRBV29-1 to TRBJ1-3; 9 positions agree with TRBD1. Germline trimming cut 4 bases from V and 4 bases from J; bases unmatched to any gene: 5. The length of the CDR3 is 14 residues. Germline V gene data show CDR1 as SQVTM and CDR2 as ANQGSEA. CDR3 protein: CSVGGTGRGNTIYF. Written as DNA, the CDR3 is TGCAGCGTTGGAGGGACAGGGCGCGGAAACACCATATATTTT.

The chain joins TRBV7-9 to TRBJ1-5; 9 bases map to TRBD1. Trimming cost V 3 bases and J 4 bases; bases outside gene matches: 7. This CDR3 has 16 amino acids. Per germline, CDR1 SEHNR and CDR2 FQNEAQ (reference sequence). The CDR3 loop reads CASSFWTGALNQPQHF. CDR3 sequence (DNA): TGTGCCAGCAGCTTCTGGACAGGGGCCTTAAATCAGCCCCAGCATTTT.

The chain uses TRBV7-8 and TRBJ1-1; no firm D call. This CDR3 is built from 14 residues. Trimming removed 2 bases at V and 5 bases at J, with 12 bases between. Germline assignment: CDR1 SGHVS and CDR2 FQNEAQ. CDR3 in DNA: TGTGCCAGCAGCTTAACTCAGATGGTTACTGAAGCTTTCTTT. It is translated as CASSLTQMVTEAFF. Filled out from reference TRBV7-8 and TRBJ1-1, the complete variable domain reads GAGVSQSPRYKVAKRGQDVALRCDPISGHVSLFWYQQALGQGPEFLTYFQNEAQLDKSGLPSDRFFAERPEGSVSTLKIQRTQQEDSAVYLCASSLTQMVTEAFFGQGTRLTVV.

The V and J genes are TRBV9 and TRBJ2-1; 11 bases map to TRBD2. With 4 bases clipped from V and 9 bases from J, the junction kept 9 bases outside the gene matches. CDR1 is SGDLS, CDR2 YYNGEE, per germline. The CDR3 sequence is 15 residues long. The CDR3 loop is CASSPHSGGAGEQFF. The CDR3 nucleotides read TGTGCCAGCAGCCCTCATAGCGGGGGGGCCGGTGAGCAGTTCTTC.

J is TRBJ2-1 and V is TRBV19, with TRBD1 identical over 7 bases. The germline gives CDR1 LNHDA, CDR2 SQIVND (reference sequence). V trimming: 4 bases; J trimming: 6 bases; junction bases outside the gene matches: 6. The CDR3 runs to 14 residues. This CDR3 reads CASSRGTAINEQFF. The CDR3 nucleotides read TGTGCCAGTAGTAGAGGGACAGCGATCAATGAGCAGTTCTTC. The whole variable domain, filled in from reference TRBV19 and TRBJ2-1, reads DGGITQSPKYLFRKEGQNVTLSCEQNLNHDAMYWYRQDPGQGLRLIYYSQIVNDFQKGDIAEGYSVSREKKESFPLTVTSAQKNPTAFYLCASSRGTAINEQFFGPGTRLTVL.

Only a few counts were recorded for this clone. The CDR3 reads CASSLDGQSYEQYF. CDR3 DNA sequence: TGCGCCAGCAGCTTGGATGGACAGTCCTACGAGCAGTACTTC. The chain has TRBV5-1 and TRBJ2-7, with D perhaps TRBD1 (6 bases). Germline V gene data show CDR1 as SGHRS and CDR2 as YFSETQ. The V and J ends lost 0 bases and 1 base respectively, with 8 bases between them. This CDR3 is 14 amino acids long. The full variable domain, completed using reference TRBV5-1 and TRBJ2-7, is KAGVTQTPRYLIKTRGQQVTLSCSPISGHRSVSWYQQTPGQGLQFLFEYFSETQRNKGNFPGRFSGRQFSNSRSEMNVSTLELGDSALYLCASSLDGQSYEQYFGPGTRLTVT.

The chain joins TRBV12-3 or TRBV12-4 to TRBJ1-2, with a tentative D call TRBD1 (6 bases). Trimming shortened V by 8 bases and J by 8 bases, and 15 bases separated the two germline ends. The CDR3 loop spans 12 amino acids. The CDR3 protein is CASVGGTSGYTF. The CDR3 DNA sequence: TGTGCCAGCGTGGGGGGCACCTCGGGCTACACCTTC.

The rearrangement uses TRBV4-1 and TRBJ2-3; D tentatively reads TRBD1 or TRBD2 (6 bases each). The CDR3 is 17 amino acids. V was trimmed by 5 bases and J by 1 base, leaving 19 bases between them. Germline V gene data show CDR1 as MGHRA and CDR2 as YSYEKL. In DNA, the CDR3 is TGCGCCAGCAGCAAGGAGGAGGGGGGCGAAGGCACAGATACGCAGTATTTT. This encodes CASSKEEGGEGTDTQYF.

The chain employs TRBV4-3 and TRBJ2-1, with 7 bases that match TRBD2. Germline loops: CDR1 LGHNA, CDR2 YSLEER. This CDR3 is 15 amino acids long. The ends lost 0 bases at V and 8 bases at J; junction bases unmatched: 7. For the CDR3, the DNA is TGCGCCAGCAGCCAAGATCGGGGAGGGGTCGATGAGCAGTTCTTC. Amino acid sequence: CASSQDRGGVDEQFF.

This rearrangement joins TRBV4-2 to TRBJ2-3; TRBD2 might be the D (6 bases). CDR1 is LGHNA and CDR2 is YNFKEQ in the germline V gene. The CDR3 runs to 16 residues. Trimming left V 0 bases short and J 0 bases short, with 10 bases between. The CDR3 spells CASSQDVGGSTDTQYF. The DNA for the CDR3 is TGTGCCAGCAGCCAAGATGTGGGGGGTAGCACAGATACGCAGTATTTT.

Note on this clone: Other DNA sequences in the same sample also yield this CDR3. The chain has TRBV3-1 (or the pseudogene TRBV3-2) and TRBJ2-7; D uncertain. V was trimmed by 1 base and J by 5 bases, leaving 3 bases between them. Germline V gives CDR1 LGHDT, CDR2 YNNKEL (reference sequence). This CDR3 has 11 amino acids. The CDR3 loop reads CASSQGDEQYF. The CDR3 DNA reads TGTGCCAGCAGCCAAGGCGACGAGCAGTACTTC.

The chain joins TRBV4-2 to TRBJ2-3; 8 bases line up with TRBD2. This CDR3 contains 17 residues. Unmatched junction bases numbered 7, after V lost 1 base and J lost 1 base. CDR1 and CDR2 from the germline V gene are LGHNA and YNFKEQ. The CDR3 loop is CASSQGLAGLGTDTQYF. DNA of the CDR3: TGTGCCAGCAGCCAAGGCTTAGCGGGGTTGGGCACAGATACGCAGTATTTT.

This clone has a single count. The chain uses TRBV11-2 and TRBJ1-4; D call uncertain. V lost 2 bases, J lost 3 bases, and 10 bases lay in between. The CDR3 has 15 amino acids. Per the germline V gene, CDR1 is SGHAT and CDR2 is FQNNGV. This CDR3 is CASSLTGSSNEKLFF. Here the CDR3 DNA reads TGTGCCAGCAGCTTAACCGGGTCGTCTAATGAAAAACTGTTTTTT.

V and J are TRBV7-9 and TRBJ1-2, with D tentatively TRBD1 (6 bases). CDR3 length equals 14 residues. Germline CDR1 is SEHNR and CDR2 is FQNEAQ (reference sequence). V was trimmed by 8 bases and J by 7 bases, leaving 20 bases between them. The CDR3 DNA reads as TGTGCCAGCGGGGCGGCAGGGGCCCCCCGTGGCTACACCTTC. Its translation is CASGAAGAPRGYTF.

This clone was found once. The CDR3: CASSQAERGRSSYNEQFF. The CDR3 coding sequence is TGCGCCAGCAGCCAAGCGGAGCGGGGTCGGAGCTCCTACAATGAGCAGTTCTTC. V and J are TRBV4-3 and TRBJ2-1; the match to TRBD2 covers 7 bases. This CDR3 contains 18 residues. Looked up from germline, CDR1 is LGHNA and CDR2 is YSLEER. V shed 1 base and J 0 bases; nucleotides not matched to a gene: 9.

The chain recombines TRBV5-6 with TRBJ2-7; perhaps TRBD2 as D (6 bases). The CDR3 is made up of 18 amino acids. Germline CDR1 reads SGHDT; CDR2 reads YYEEEE. The V end was cut by 0 bases, the J end by 7 bases, with 26 bases between. The CDR3 DNA is TGTGCCAGCAGCTTGGGAGGAGGGAGACAAATCCTCCCTTTAGAGCAGTACTTC. This translates into CASSLGGGRQILPLEQYF.

V and J are TRBV9 and TRBJ2-7; D is undetermined. CDR3 size: 14 residues. Trimming removed 3 bases from V and 2 bases from J, with 12 bases in between. Germline CDR1 SGDLS, CDR2 YYNGEE. The CDR3 region has the DNA TGTGCCAGCAGCGCCCTTGCCGAACCCTACGAGCAGTACTTC. Translated: CASSALAEPYEQYF.

This clone was seen a few times. V and J are TRBV24-1 and TRBJ1-5, with a tentative D call TRBD1 (6 bases). The ends were cut back, 9 bases at V and 7 bases at J, with 18 bases in the middle. This CDR3 spans 14 amino acids. The germline V gene encodes CDR1 KGHDR and CDR2 SFDVKD. The CDR3 loop is CATEDGGARQPQHF. The CDR3 bases are TGTGCCACCGAGGATGGGGGGGCTAGGCAGCCCCAGCATTTT.

The chain couples TRBV6-1 to TRBJ1-2; possible D gene TRBD1, 5 bases. The V end was cut by 0 bases, the J end by 7 bases, with 18 bases between. Per germline, CDR1 MNHNS and CDR2 SASEGT. The CDR3 totals 16 residues. This CDR3 is CASSEAAVGQGLGYTF. The DNA for the CDR3 is TGTGCCAGCAGTGAAGCGGCTGTGGGGCAGGGCCTTGGCTACACCTTC.

The chain is built from TRBV16 and TRBJ1-5; TRBD1 agrees at 8 bases. This CDR3 is built from 16 residues. Germline CDR1 reads KGHSY; CDR2 reads FQNENV. Germline trimming cut 0 bases from V and 3 bases from J; bases unmatched to any gene: 4. This CDR3 reads CASSQSDQGANQPQHF. In DNA, the CDR3 is TGTGCCAGCAGCCAATCGGACCAGGGGGCCAATCAGCCCCAGCATTTT. Full variable domain (outside the CDR3, taken from reference TRBV16 and TRBJ1-5): GEEVAQTPKHLVRGEGQKAKLYCAPIKGHSYVFWYQQVLKNEFKFLISFQNENVFDETGMPKERFSAKCLPNSPCSLEIQATKLEDSAVYFCASSQSDQGANQPQHFGDGTRLSIL.

The CDR3 loop is CASSVAPSGGTPGADTQYF. DNA of the CDR3: TGTGCCAGCAGCGTAGCTCCTAGTGGGGGAACCCCAGGGGCAGATACGCAGTATTTT. The rearrangement links TRBV9 to TRBJ2-3, with a tentative D call TRBD1 (6 bases). Trimming left V 0 bases short and J 4 bases short, with 24 bases between. This CDR3 spans 19 amino acids. Germline V CDR1 and CDR2: SGDLS, YYNGEE.